This is a list of T cell receptor beta chains from one sample in a study of blood T cells in healthy people across ages. TCRdb called the 5' RACE reads again in MiXCR, with one record for every CDR3 protein. The top ten clones hold about 4% of a sample with around 1,600,000 distinct CDR3 sequences, around 40% of them seen once. The sequencing sample was made of blood. These receptors came from a woman aged 18-30 years in good health. Each CDR3 is given without its conserved first and last residue. Size is stated for part of the rows, as once, few or many counts, or as a class when the clone is expanded.

V gene: TRBV29-1
clone size: many
CDR3 protein: SVKTVYEQY

V gene: TRBV4-2
clone size: NA
CDR3 protein: ASSQGERLAGNTDTQY

V gene: TRBV12-3/TRBV12-4
clone size: NA
CDR3 protein: ASRNRDSSYGYT

V gene: TRBV7-3
clone size: once
CDR3 protein: ASSLVVASYNEQY

V gene: TRBV27
clone size: NA
CDR3 protein: AVSQGLGYNEQF

V gene: TRBV6-1
clone size: few
CDR3 protein: ASSPWTSGTTDTQY

V gene: TRBV20-1
clone size: few
CDR3 protein: SVAGQGFTEAF

V gene: TRBV25-1
clone size: few
CDR3 protein: ASSEYRGRGNEQF

V gene: TRBV12-5
clone size: NA
CDR3 protein: ASGLAPDGLPRGEQY

V gene: TRBV12-3/TRBV12-4
clone size: NA
CDR3 protein: ASSPTGQGGNTIY

V gene: TRBV12-3/TRBV12-4
clone size: few
CDR3 protein: ASSSILRGDNQPQH

V gene: TRBV29-1
clone size: NA
CDR3 protein: SAAGGTGELF

V gene: TRBV12-3/TRBV12-4
clone size: NA
CDR3 protein: ASAQPAVRDEQF

V gene: TRBV7-2
clone size: NA
CDR3 protein: ANRGVDEQF

V gene: TRBV27
clone size: NA
CDR3 protein: ASRDGTGGTEAF

V gene: TRBV28
clone size: few
CDR3 protein: ASSFSGRAFREYEQY

V gene: TRBV5-1
clone size: NA
CDR3 protein: ASSVGGRANEQY

V gene: TRBV5-5
clone size: NA
CDR3 protein: ASSILAGTYDEQF

V gene: TRBV4-1
clone size: few
CDR3 protein: ASRPGTSGRVGANVLT

V gene: TRBV6-2/TRBV6-3
clone size: NA
CDR3 protein: ASRQYTGELF

V gene: TRBV12-3/TRBV12-4
clone size: NA
CDR3 protein: ASSLGRGGNEQF

V gene: TRBV6-6
clone size: NA
CDR3 protein: ASRPLALYNEQY

V gene: TRBV27
clone size: NA
CDR3 protein: ASSPTGGLAPYEQY

V gene: TRBV3-1
clone size: NA
CDR3 protein: ASSQGGAFHQPQH

V gene: TRBV4-1
clone size: NA
CDR3 protein: ASSSLATETQY

V gene: TRBV20-1
clone size: NA
CDR3 protein: SAVGVRRSPLH

V gene: TRBV15
clone size: NA
CDR3 protein: ATSEMATTDTQY

V gene: TRBV6-5
clone size: few
CDR3 protein: ASSYYGRINTEAF

V gene: TRBV12-3/TRBV12-4
clone size: few
CDR3 protein: ASSLGEDDGYT

V gene: TRBV20-1
clone size: NA
CDR3 protein: SASGGPNEQF

V gene: TRBV12-3/TRBV12-4
clone size: NA
CDR3 protein: ASSRDRGSLQPQH

V gene: TRBV5-5
clone size: few
CDR3 protein: ASCERYSYSPLH

V gene: TRBV3-1
clone size: NA
CDR3 protein: ASSQLSGGNEQF

V gene: TRBV4-3
clone size: NA
CDR3 protein: ASSHTTTSAVGELF

V gene: TRBV20-1
clone size: NA
CDR3 protein: SARARGTDEQY

V gene: TRBV20-1
clone size: few
CDR3 protein: SAAFRGPYGYT

V gene: TRBV5-1
clone size: few
CDR3 protein: ASSYPTSEQETQY

V gene: TRBV29-1
clone size: many
CDR3 protein: SVNYGYT

V gene: TRBV10-2
clone size: few
CDR3 protein: ASSESGEYQETQY

V gene: TRBV10-3
clone size: NA
CDR3 protein: ATWWGTRNQPQH

V gene: TRBV15
clone size: NA
CDR3 protein: ATSGGIGTSYNEQF

V gene: TRBV7-2
clone size: few
CDR3 protein: ASSQKSSADTQY

V gene: TRBV21-1
clone size: NA
CDR3 protein: ASSLFMPQY

V gene: TRBV6-5
clone size: many
CDR3 protein: ASKRDVQETQY

V gene: TRBV5-1
clone size: many
CDR3 protein: ASSLEGPPNEQF

V gene: TRBV10-3
clone size: many
CDR3 protein: AISEHSRTAGYGYT